This T cell receptor beta chain was identified during a study of blood T cell repertoires in COVID-19. Per the study methods: Researchers report that nucleated cell counts were estimated from reference gene primer amplification. The data were produced by immunoSEQ multiplex PCR, yet TCRdb's version contains in-frame clones alone and is incomplete. Clone size and the V and J calls come from that table; the DNA yielded D and trimming. This sample yields about 480,000 clones, of which roughly 90% are seen a single time; 4.3% belongs to the top ten. Trimming left V 6 bases short and J 5 bases short, with 7 bases between. CDR1 and CDR2 from the germline V gene are MNHEY and SVGAGI. The CDR3 spans 12 residues.

Sequenced sample: peripheral blood. The chain has TRBV6-5 and TRBJ2-2, with unresolved D. This clonotype originated in a woman in her thirties with acute or convalescent COVID-19. This chain's CDR3 is CASSEVTGELFF. In DNA, the CDR3 is TGTGCCAGCAGCGAGGTTACCGGGGAGCTGTTTTTT.